This T cell receptor beta chain was obtained from a study of cytomegalovirus exposure and HLA in healthy donors. PCR used 60 Vbeta primers and 13 Jbeta primers. Assay used: immunoSEQ multiplex PCR; TCRdb lists only in-frame clones, some missing. The sample has around 140,000 clones, around 74% seen once. Findings of the study overall: Despite most TCR sequences being rare, some public TCRs occurred in many donors. TCR beta V segments were, for the most part, productive about 87% or about 30% of the time in an earlier analysis.

CDR3 length: 16 amino acids. Germline trimming cut 4 bases from V and 3 bases from J; bases unmatched to any gene: 3. Per the germline V gene, CDR1 is SGHRS and CDR2 is YFSETQ. As regards this clone: Its specificity is unknown.

This rearrangement joins TRBV5-1 to TRBJ2-4; TRBD2 matches at 14 bases. The sample was PBMCs. This TCR was sampled from a male donor in good health and CMV-seronegative. Here the CDR3 DNA reads TGCGCCAGCAGCGGGGGACTAGCGGGAGACAAAAACATTCAGTACTTC. Protein: CASSGGLAGDKNIQYF.